This TCR beta chain comes out of a study of OX40 agonist ivuxolimab in advanced cancers. Sequencing used immunoSEQ multiplex PCR; TCRdb keeps in-frame clones, though not all of them. The table includes about 88,000 clones, roughly 89% detected once. CDR1 is GTSNPN and CDR2 is SVGIG in the germline V gene (reference sequence). Trimming removed 0 bases from V and 6 bases from J, with 12 bases in between. There are 14 residues in the CDR3. This chain uses TRBV30 with TRBJ1-5; a possible D gene is TRBD1 (6 bases). This material consisted of CD4+ or CD8+ T cells sorted from blood, taken in a trial of the OX40 agonist ivuxolimab. This sequence was found in an adult with an advanced solid tumor such as melanoma, head and neck, liver or kidney cancer. CDR3 in DNA: TGTGCCTGGAGTGTAAGGGGGTTGCTTCAGCCCCAGCATTTT. It is translated as CAWSVRGLLQPQHF.